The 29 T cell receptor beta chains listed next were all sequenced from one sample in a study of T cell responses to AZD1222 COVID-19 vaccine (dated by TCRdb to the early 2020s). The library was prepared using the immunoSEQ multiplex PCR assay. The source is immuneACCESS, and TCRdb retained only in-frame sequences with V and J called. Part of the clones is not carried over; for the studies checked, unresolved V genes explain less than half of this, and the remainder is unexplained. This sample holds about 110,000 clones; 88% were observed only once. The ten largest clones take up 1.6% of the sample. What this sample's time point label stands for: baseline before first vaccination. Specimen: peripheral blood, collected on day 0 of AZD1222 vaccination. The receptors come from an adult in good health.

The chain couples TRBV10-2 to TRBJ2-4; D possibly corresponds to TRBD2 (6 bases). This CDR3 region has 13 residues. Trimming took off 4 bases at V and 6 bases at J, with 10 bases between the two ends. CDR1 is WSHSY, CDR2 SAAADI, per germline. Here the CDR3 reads CASSARGLNIQYF. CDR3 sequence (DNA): TGCGCCAGCAGTGCCCGGGGACTAAACATTCAGTACTTC.

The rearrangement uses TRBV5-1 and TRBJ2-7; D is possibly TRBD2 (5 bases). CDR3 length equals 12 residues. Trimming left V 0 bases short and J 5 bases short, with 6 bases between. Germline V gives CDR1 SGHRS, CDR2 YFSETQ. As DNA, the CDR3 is TGCGCCAGCAGCTTGGCCGGGAACGAGCAGTACTTC. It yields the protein CASSLAGNEQYF.

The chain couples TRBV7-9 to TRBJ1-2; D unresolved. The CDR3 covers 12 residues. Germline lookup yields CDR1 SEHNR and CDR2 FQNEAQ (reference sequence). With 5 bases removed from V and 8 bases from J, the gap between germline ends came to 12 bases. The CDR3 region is CASSLGHRGYTF. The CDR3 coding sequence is TGTGCCAGCAGCCTCGGCCACCGGGGCTACACCTTC.

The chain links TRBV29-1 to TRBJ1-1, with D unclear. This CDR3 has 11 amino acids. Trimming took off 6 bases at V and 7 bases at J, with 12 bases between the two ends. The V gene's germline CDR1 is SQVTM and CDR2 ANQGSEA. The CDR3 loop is CSVGSRREAFF. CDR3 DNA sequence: TGCAGCGTGGGCTCCCGTCGTGAAGCTTTCTTT.

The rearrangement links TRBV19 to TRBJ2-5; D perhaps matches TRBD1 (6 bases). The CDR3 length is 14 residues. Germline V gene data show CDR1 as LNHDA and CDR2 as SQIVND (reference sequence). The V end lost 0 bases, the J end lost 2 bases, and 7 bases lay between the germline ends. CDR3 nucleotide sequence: TGTGCCAGTAGTATAGATAGGGGGCAAGAGACCCAGTACTTC. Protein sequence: CASSIDRGQETQYF.

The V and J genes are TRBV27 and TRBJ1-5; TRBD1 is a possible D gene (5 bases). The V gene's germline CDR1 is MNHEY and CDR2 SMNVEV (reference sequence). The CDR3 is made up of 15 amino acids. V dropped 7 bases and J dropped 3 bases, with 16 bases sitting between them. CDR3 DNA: TGTGCCAGCACAGTTGGGGGGACCGTCAATCAGCCCCAGCATTTT. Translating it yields CASTVGGTVNQPQHF.

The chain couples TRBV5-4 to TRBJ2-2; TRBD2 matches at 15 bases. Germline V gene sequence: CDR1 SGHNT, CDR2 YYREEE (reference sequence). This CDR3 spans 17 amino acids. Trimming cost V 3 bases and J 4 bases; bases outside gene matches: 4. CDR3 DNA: TGTGCCAGCAGCTCGGGACTAGCGGGGGGAGGCACCGGGGAGCTGTTTTTT. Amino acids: CASSSGLAGGGTGELFF.

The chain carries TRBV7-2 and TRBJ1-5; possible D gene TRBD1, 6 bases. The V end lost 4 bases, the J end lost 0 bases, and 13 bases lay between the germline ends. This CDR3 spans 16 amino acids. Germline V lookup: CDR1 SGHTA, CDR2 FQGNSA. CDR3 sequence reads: CASSSTYRVSNQPQHF. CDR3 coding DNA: TGTGCCAGCAGCTCAACCTACAGGGTTAGCAATCAGCCCCAGCATTTT.

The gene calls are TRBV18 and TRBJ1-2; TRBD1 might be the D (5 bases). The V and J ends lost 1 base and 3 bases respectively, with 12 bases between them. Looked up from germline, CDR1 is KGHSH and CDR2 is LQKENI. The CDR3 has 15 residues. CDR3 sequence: CASSPLEGPDYGYTF. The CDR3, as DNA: TGTGCCAGCTCACCACTGGAGGGGCCTGACTATGGCTACACCTTC.

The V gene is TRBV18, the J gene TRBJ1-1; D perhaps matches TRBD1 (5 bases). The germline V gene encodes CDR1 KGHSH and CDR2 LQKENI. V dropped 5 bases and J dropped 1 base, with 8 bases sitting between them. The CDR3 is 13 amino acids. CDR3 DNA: TGTGCCAGCTCAACAGACAGGAACACTGAAGCTTTCTTT. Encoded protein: CASSTDRNTEAFF.

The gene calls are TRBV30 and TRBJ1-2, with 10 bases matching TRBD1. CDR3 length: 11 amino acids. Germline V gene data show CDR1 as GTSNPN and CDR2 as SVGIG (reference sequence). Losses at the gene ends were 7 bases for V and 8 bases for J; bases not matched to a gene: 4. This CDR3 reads CASGTGVGYTF. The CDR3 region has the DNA TGTGCCTCTGGGACAGGGGTAGGCTACACCTTC. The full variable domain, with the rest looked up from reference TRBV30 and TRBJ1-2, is SQTIHQWPATLVQPVGSPLSLECTVEGTSNPNLYWYRQAAGRGLQLLFYSVGIGQISSEVPQNLSASRPQDRQFILSSKKLLLSDSGFYLCASGTGVGYTFGSGTRLTVV.

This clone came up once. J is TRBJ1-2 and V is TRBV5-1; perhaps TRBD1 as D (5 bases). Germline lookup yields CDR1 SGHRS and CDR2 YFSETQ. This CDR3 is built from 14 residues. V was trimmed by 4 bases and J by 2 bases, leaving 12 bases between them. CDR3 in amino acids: CASSRSGTNYGYTF. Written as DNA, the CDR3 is TGCGCCAGCAGCCGCTCCGGGACCAACTATGGCTACACCTTC.

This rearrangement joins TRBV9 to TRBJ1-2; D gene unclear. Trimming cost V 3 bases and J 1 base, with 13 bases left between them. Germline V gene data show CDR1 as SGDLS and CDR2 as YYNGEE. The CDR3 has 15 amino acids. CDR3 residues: CASSGGHSRNYGYTF. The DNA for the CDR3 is TGTGCCAGCAGCGGCGGTCACAGCCGTAACTATGGCTACACCTTC.

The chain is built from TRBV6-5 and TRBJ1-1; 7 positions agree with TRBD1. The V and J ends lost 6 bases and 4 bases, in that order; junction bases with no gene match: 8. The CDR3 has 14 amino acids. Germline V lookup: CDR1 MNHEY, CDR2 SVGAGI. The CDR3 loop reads CASRRDSLATEAFF. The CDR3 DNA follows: TGTGCCAGCAGAAGGGACAGTTTGGCCACTGAAGCTTTCTTT.

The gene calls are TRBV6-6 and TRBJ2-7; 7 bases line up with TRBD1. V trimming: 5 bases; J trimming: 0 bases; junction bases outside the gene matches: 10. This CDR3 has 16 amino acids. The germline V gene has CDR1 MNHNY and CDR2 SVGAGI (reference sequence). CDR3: CASSLSGTASSYEQYF. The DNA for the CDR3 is TGTGCCAGCAGTCTCTCCGGGACAGCTAGCTCCTACGAGCAGTACTTC.

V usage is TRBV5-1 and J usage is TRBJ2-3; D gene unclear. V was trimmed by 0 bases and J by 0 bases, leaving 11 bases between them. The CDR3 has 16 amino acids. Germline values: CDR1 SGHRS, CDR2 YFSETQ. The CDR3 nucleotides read TGCGCCAGCAGCTTGGCCAACGCTCAAAGCACAGATACGCAGTATTTT. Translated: CASSLANAQSTDTQYF.

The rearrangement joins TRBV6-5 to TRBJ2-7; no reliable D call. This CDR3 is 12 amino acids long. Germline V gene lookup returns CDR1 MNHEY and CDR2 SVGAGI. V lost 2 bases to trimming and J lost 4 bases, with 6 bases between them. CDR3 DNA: TGTGCCAGCAGTTACGACAAGTACGAGCAGTACTTC. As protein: CASSYDKYEQYF.

The CDR3 DNA follows: TGTGCCACCAGTGAAGGGGACCTACGTCGAGAGCAGTACTTC. It specifies CATSEGDLRREQYF. The chain joins TRBV24-1 to TRBJ2-7; D is perhaps TRBD1 or TRBD2 (5 bases each). Trimming took 4 bases from V and 7 from J, leaving 16 bases between them. Germline V CDR1 and CDR2: KGHDR, SFDVKD. The CDR3 spans 14 residues.

CDR3 amino acids: CASSLYLGGEGGQGYGYTF. The CDR3 region has the DNA TGTGCCAGCAGCTTATATCTAGGGGGTGAAGGAGGGCAGGGCTATGGCTACACCTTC. This sequence joins TRBV7-8 and TRBJ1-2; a weak D match, TRBD1 (6 bases). The CDR3 has 19 residues. Trimming cost V 2 bases and J 4 bases, with 26 bases left between them. Germline V gene sequence: CDR1 SGHVS, CDR2 FQNEAQ.

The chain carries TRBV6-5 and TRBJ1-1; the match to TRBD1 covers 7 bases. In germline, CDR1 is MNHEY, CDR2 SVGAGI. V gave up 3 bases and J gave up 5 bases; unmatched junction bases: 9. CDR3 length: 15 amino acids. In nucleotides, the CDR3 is TGTGCCAGCAGTTATGAGGGGGCTTTGAGGACTGAAGCTTTCTTT. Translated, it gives CASSYEGALRTEAFF.

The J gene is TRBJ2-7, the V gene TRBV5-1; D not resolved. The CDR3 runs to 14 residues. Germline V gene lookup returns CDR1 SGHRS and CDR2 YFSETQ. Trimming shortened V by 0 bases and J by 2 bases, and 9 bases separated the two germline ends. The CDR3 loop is CASSLADQAYEQYF. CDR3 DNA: TGCGCCAGCAGCTTGGCCGATCAGGCCTACGAGCAGTACTTC.

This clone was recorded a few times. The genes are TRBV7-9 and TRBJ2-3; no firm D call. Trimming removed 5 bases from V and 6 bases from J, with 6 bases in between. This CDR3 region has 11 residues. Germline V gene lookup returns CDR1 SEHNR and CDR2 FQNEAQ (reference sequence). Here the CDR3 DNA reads TGTGCCAGCAGCGCAACTGATACGCAGTATTTT. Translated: CASSATDTQYF.

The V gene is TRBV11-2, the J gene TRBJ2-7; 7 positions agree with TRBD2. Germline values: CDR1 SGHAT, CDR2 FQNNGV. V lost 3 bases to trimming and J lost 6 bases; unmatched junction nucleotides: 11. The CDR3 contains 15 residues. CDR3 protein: CASSFDPMGGGEQYF. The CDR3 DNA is TGTGCCAGCAGCTTTGACCCCATGGGGGGGGGCGAGCAGTACTTC.

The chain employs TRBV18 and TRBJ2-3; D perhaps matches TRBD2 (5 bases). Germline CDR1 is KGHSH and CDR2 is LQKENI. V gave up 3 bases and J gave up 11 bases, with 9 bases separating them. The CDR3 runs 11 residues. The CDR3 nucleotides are TGTGCCAGCTCACCCATTGAGGGGCAGTATTTT. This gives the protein CASSPIEGQYF.

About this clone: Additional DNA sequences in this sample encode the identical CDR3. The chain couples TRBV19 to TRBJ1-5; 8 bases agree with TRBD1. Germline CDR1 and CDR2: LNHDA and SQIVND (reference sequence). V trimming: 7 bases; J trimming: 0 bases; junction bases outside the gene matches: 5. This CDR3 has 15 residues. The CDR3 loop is CASNRGAYSNQPQHF. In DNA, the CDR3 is TGTGCCAGTAACAGGGGGGCATATAGCAATCAGCCCCAGCATTTT.

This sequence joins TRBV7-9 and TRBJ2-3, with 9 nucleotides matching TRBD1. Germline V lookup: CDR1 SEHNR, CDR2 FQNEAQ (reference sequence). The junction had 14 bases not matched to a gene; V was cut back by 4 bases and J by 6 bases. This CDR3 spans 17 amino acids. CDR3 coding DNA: TGTGCCAGCAGCTCTCTATATACCGGACAGGGGAGGGATACGCAGTATTTT. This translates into CASSSLYTGQGRDTQYF.

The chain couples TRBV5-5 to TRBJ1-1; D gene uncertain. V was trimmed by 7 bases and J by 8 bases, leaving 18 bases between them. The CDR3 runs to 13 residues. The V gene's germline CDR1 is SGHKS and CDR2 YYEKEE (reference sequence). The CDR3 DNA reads TGTGCCAGCGGCCGGGGTGGAGGAACCGAAGCTTTCTTT. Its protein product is CASGRGGGTEAFF. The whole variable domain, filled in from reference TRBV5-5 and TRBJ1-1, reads DAGVTQSPTHLIKTRGQQVTLRCSPISGHKSVSWYQQVLGQGPQFIFQYYEKEERGRGNFPDRFSARQFPNYSSELNVNALLLGDSALYLCASGRGGGTEAFFGQGTRLTVV.

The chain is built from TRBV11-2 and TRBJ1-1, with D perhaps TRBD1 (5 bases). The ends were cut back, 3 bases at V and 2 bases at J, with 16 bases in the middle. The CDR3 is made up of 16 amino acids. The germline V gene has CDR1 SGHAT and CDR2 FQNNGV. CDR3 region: CASSLKGDRINTEAFF. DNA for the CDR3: TGTGCCAGCAGCTTGAAAGGAGACAGAATTAACACTGAAGCTTTCTTT.

CDR3 protein: CASSHTTQRPGEQYF. CDR3 in DNA: TGTGCCAGCTCACATACTACCCAGAGGCCGGGGGAGCAGTACTTC. This rearrangement joins TRBV18 to TRBJ2-7; a possible D gene is TRBD2 (5 bases). Germline V CDR1 and CDR2: KGHSH, LQKENI. CDR3 length: 15 amino acids. The V end was cut by 4 bases, the J end by 7 bases, with 20 bases between.